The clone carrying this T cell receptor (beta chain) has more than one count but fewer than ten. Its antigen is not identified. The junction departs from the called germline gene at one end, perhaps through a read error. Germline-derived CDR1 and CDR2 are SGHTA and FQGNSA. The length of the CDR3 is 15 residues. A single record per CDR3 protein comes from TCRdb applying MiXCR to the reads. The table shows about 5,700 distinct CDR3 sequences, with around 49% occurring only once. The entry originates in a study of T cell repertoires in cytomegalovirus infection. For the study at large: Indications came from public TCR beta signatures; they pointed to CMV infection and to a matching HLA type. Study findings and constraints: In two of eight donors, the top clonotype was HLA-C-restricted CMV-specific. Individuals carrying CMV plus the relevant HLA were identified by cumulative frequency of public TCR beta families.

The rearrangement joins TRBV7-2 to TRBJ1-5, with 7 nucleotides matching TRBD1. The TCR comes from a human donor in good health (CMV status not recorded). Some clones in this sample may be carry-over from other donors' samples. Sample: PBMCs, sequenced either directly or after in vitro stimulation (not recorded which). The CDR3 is CASSAGTASNHPQQF. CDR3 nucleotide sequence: TGTGCCAGCAGCGCCGGGACAGCTAGCAATCATCCCCAGCAGTTT.